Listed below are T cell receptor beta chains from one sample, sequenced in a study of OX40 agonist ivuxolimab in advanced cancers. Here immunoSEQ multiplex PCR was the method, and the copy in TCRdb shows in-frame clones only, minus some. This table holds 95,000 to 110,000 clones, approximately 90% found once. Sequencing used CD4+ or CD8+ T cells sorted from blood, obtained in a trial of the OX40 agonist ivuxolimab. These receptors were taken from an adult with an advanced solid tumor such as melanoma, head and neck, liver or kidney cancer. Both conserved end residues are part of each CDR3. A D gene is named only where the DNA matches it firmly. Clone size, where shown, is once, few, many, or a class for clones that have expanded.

CDR3: CASSLKQLQETQYF; DNA: TGTGCCAGCAGCTTGAAACAGCTGCAAGAGACCCAGTACTTC; D: .; J: TRBJ2-5; size: .; V: TRBV5-4
CDR3: CASRGSNQPQHF; DNA: TGTGCCAGCAGGGGAAGCAATCAGCCCCAGCATTTT; D: .; J: TRBJ1-5; size: .; V: TRBV28
CDR3: CASSFGTAGNTIYF; DNA: TGTGCCAGCAGCTTTGGGACAGCTGGAAACACCATATATTTT; D: TRBD1; J: TRBJ1-3; size: .; V: TRBV7-8
CDR3: CASSLGVAVDTQYF; DNA: TGTGCCAGCAGTTTAGGGGTAGCTGTTGATACGCAGTATTTT; D: .; J: TRBJ2-3; size: .; V: TRBV27
CDR3: CASSDGGQDQNQSNTIYF; DNA: TGTGCCAGCAGCGATGGGGGACAGGACCAAAACCAATCAAACACCATATATTTT; D: TRBD1; J: TRBJ1-3; size: .; V: TRBV2
CDR3: CASSAGSINEQYF; DNA: TGTGCCAGCAGCGCCGGGTCAATTAACGAGCAGTACTTC; D: .; J: TRBJ2-7; size: .; V: TRBV9
CDR3: CASSFFTGGPWSEQFF; DNA: TGTGCCAGCAGCTTTTTCACGGGAGGGCCATGGAGTGAGCAGTTCTTC; D: TRBD2; J: TRBJ2-1; size: .; V: TRBV5-6
CDR3: CASSELDRGGLDGYTF; DNA: TGTGCCAGCAGTGAATTGGACAGGGGGGGGCTGGATGGCTACACCTTC; D: TRBD1; J: TRBJ1-2; size: .; V: TRBV25-1
CDR3: CASSEPTASWGYTF; DNA: TGTGCCAGCAGTGAGCCGACAGCTTCCTGGGGCTACACCTTC; D: .; J: TRBJ1-2; size: .; V: TRBV25-1
CDR3: CASSDARDSWVLAKLFF; DNA: TGTGCCAGCAGCGATGCGAGGGATAGTTGGGTTTTGGCAAAACTGTTTTTT; D: .; J: TRBJ1-4; size: once; V: TRBV9
CDR3: CASYYYGYTF; DNA: TGTGCCAGCTACTACTATGGCTACACCTTC; D: .; J: TRBJ1-2; size: medium-sized; V: TRBV28
CDR3: CASSYSGSYEQYF; DNA: TGTGCCAGCAGTTACTCTGGCTCCTACGAGCAGTACTTC; D: .; J: TRBJ2-7; size: .; V: TRBV6-6
CDR3: CASSLRRISGNTIYF; DNA: TGTGCCAGCAGTCTCCGACGGATCTCTGGAAACACCATATATTTT; D: .; J: TRBJ1-3; size: .; V: TRBV28
CDR3: CASSQPETSVPYNEQFF; DNA: TGCGCCAGCAGCCAACCTGAGACTTCCGTTCCCTACAATGAGCAGTTCTTC; D: .; J: TRBJ2-1; size: .; V: TRBV4-3
CDR3: CASSPDDLAGELFF; DNA: TGTGCCAGCAGTCCAGACGACCTGGCCGGGGAGCTGTTTTTT; D: .; J: TRBJ2-2; size: .; V: TRBV7-3
CDR3: CASSLGRLDEQFF; DNA: TGTGCCAGCAGCTTAGGCAGGCTCGATGAGCAGTTCTTC; D: .; J: TRBJ2-1; size: .; V: TRBV11-2
CDR3: CASSFGTGIYEQYF; DNA: TGTGCCAGCAGCTTCGGGACAGGGATATACGAGCAGTACTTC; D: TRBD1; J: TRBJ2-7; size: .; V: TRBV5-6
CDR3: CASSLGTSGAYEQYF; DNA: TGCGCCAGCAGCTTGGGGACTAGTGGCGCCTACGAGCAGTACTTC; D: TRBD2; J: TRBJ2-7; size: .; V: TRBV5-1
CDR3: CASTIGQYNQPQHF; DNA: TGTGCCAGCACCATAGGGCAGTACAATCAGCCCCAGCATTTT; D: .; J: TRBJ1-5; size: .; V: TRBV28
CDR3: CASSMGLSMNTEAFF; DNA: TGTGCCAGTAGTATGGGACTCTCCATGAACACTGAAGCTTTCTTT; D: .; J: TRBJ1-1; size: .; V: TRBV19
CDR3: CASSTGDRTSEQYF; DNA: TGTGCCAGCAGTACAGGGGACCGCACCTCCGAGCAGTACTTC; D: TRBD1; J: TRBJ2-7; size: .; V: TRBV28
CDR3: CASSPRDSSYEQYF; DNA: TGTGCCAGCTCACCAAGAGATAGCTCCTACGAGCAGTACTTC; D: .; J: TRBJ2-7; size: .; V: TRBV18
CDR3: CASSPLIDRDETQYF; DNA: TGTGCCAGCTCACCGCTCATCGACAGGGACGAGACCCAGTACTTC; D: TRBD1; J: TRBJ2-5; size: .; V: TRBV18
CDR3: CASRQPGPGYEQYF; DNA: TGTGCCAGCAGACAACCTGGACCAGGCTACGAGCAGTACTTC; D: .; J: TRBJ2-7; size: .; V: TRBV28
CDR3: CASALPGTSSYGYTF; DNA: TGTGCTAGTGCTCTGCCGGGGACCTCCAGCTATGGCTACACCTTC; D: .; J: TRBJ1-2; size: .; V: TRBV12-5
CDR3: CASSQKLAGGLGATDTQYF; DNA: TGTGCCAGCAGCCAAAAGTTAGCGGGAGGGTTGGGGGCCACAGATACGCAGTATTTT; D: TRBD2; J: TRBJ2-3; size: .; V: TRBV4-2
CDR3: CASRTGSTNTEAFF; DNA: TGTGCCAGCAGAACAGGCAGTACTAACACTGAAGCTTTCTTT; D: .; J: TRBJ1-1; size: .; V: TRBV27
CDR3: CASGLRPSVNEQFF; DNA: TGTGCCAGCGGCCTCCGGCCGTCGGTCAATGAGCAGTTCTTC; D: .; J: TRBJ2-1; size: .; V: TRBV9
CDR3: CASSIGTGLGEAFF; DNA: TGTGCCAGTAGTATAGGGACAGGGTTGGGTGAAGCTTTCTTT; D: TRBD1; J: TRBJ1-1; size: .; V: TRBV19
CDR3: CASSFRTSGSYEQYF; DNA: TGTGCCAGCAGTTTCCGGACTAGCGGGAGCTACGAGCAGTACTTC; D: TRBD2; J: TRBJ2-7; size: .; V: TRBV28
CDR3: CASSRAGGGPGELFF; DNA: TGTGCCAGCAGCCGAGCGGGAGGGGGCCCCGGGGAGCTGTTTTTT; D: TRBD2; J: TRBJ2-2; size: .; V: TRBV5-4
CDR3: CASSSQQGAWTGELFF; DNA: TGTGCCAGCAGCTCACAACAGGGGGCGTGGACCGGGGAGCTGTTTTTT; D: TRBD1; J: TRBJ2-2; size: once; V: TRBV7-9
CDR3: CASQLGNQPQHF; DNA: TGTGCCAGCCAACTAGGCAATCAGCCCCAGCATTTT; D: .; J: TRBJ1-5; size: .; V: TRBV28
CDR3: CASSAGTGGDNEQFF; DNA: TGCGCCAGCAGCGCCGGGACAGGGGGAGACAATGAGCAGTTCTTC; D: TRBD1; J: TRBJ2-1; size: .; V: TRBV5-1
CDR3: CAISDSTKSSYEQYF; DNA: TGTGCCATCAGTGATTCGACTAAGAGCTCCTACGAGCAGTACTTC; D: .; J: TRBJ2-7; size: .; V: TRBV10-3
CDR3: CASSVAGGWTSLFTGELFF; DNA: TGTGCCAGCAGTGTGGCAGGGGGCTGGACTAGCCTTTTCACCGGGGAGCTGTTTTTT; D: .; J: TRBJ2-2; size: .; V: TRBV27
CDR3: CASSYRGEPRLEQYF; DNA: TGTGCCAGCAGTTACCGGGGGGAACCTCGACTCGAGCAGTACTTC; D: TRBD2; J: TRBJ2-7; size: .; V: TRBV6-6
CDR3: CASSLSSEQYF; DNA: TGTGCCAGCAGTTTATCATCCGAGCAGTACTTC; D: .; J: TRBJ2-7; size: .; V: TRBV28
CDR3: CATSGESQETQYF; DNA: TGTGCCACCTCCGGAGAGTCCCAAGAGACCCAGTACTTC; D: .; J: TRBJ2-5; size: .; V: TRBV7-9
CDR3: CASSQGTSGRAATGELFF; DNA: TGCGCCAGCAGCCAGGGGACTAGCGGGAGGGCCGCCACCGGGGAGCTGTTTTTT; D: TRBD2; J: TRBJ2-2; size: few; V: TRBV4-3
CDR3: CASSYSADVTGELFF; DNA: TGTGCCAGCAGTTACTCGGCCGACGTTACCGGGGAGCTGTTTTTT; D: .; J: TRBJ2-2; size: once; V: TRBV6-5